This T cell receptor beta chain was sequenced in a study of T cell responses to AZD1222 COVID-19 vaccine. Clones were read by immunoSEQ multiplex PCR, and TCRdb kept only the in-frame ones, dropping some. Counted here are approximately 300,000 clones, about 94% occurring once; the ten biggest clones make up about 0.5%. About this clone: Its antigen remains unknown.

Pooling covered second doses at about 4 or about 12 weeks. General study findings and limits: Researchers took repertoire samples only after the peak T cell response had come. Unmutated variant regions reportedly attract nearly half of all spike-specific TCRs. Spike-specific TCR breadth and depth grew following two AZD1222 doses.

The sequence derives from an adult who received the AZD1222 COVID-19 vaccine. The material was peripheral blood, obtained 28 days after the second AZD1222 dose.

The chain's CDR3 is CASSSRGMGNTIYF. The CDR3 coding sequence is TGTGCCAGCAGCTCAAGGGGGATGGGAAACACCATATATTTT. This chain uses TRBV7-2 with TRBJ1-3; tentatively, D is TRBD1 (6 bases). With 4 bases removed from V and 4 bases from J, the gap between germline ends came to 11 bases. This CDR3 region has 14 residues. Looked up from germline, CDR1 is SGHTA and CDR2 is FQGNSA.